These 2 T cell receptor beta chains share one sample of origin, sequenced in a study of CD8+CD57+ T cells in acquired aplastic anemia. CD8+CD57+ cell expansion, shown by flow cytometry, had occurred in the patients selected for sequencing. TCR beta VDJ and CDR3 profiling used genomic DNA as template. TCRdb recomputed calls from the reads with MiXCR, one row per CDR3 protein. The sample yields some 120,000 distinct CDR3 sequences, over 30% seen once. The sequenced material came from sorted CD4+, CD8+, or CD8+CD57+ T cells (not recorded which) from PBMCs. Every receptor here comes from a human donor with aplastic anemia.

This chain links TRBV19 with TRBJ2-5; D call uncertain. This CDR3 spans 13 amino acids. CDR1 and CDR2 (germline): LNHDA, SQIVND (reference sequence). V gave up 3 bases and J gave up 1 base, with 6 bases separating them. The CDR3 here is CASSIGSQETQYF. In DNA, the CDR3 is TGTGCCAGTAGTATTGGCTCCCAAGAGACCCAGTACTTC.

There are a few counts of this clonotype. The CDR3 DNA is TGTGCCAGCAGTTTAGGTTTTAACTATGGCTACACCTTC. Protein product: CASSLGFNYGYTF. This chain uses TRBV27 with TRBJ1-2; D uncertain. Germline CDR1 is MNHEY and CDR2 is SMNVEV (reference sequence). Trimming removed 2 bases from V and 1 base from J, with 5 bases in between. The CDR3 extends over 13 amino acids.